This T cell receptor beta chain is from a study of shared clonotypes between healthy human individuals. Assay: immunoSEQ multiplex PCR; the TCRdb copy retains only in-frame clones and omits some. The sample lists under 650,000 clones, around 96% occurring once. From germline, CDR1 is LNHDA and CDR2 SQIVND (reference sequence). J lost 5 bases, V lost 5 bases, and 9 bases had no gene match. The CDR3 totals 15 residues. Material: naive CD4+ T cells sorted from blood. Sample subset: CD45RA+ positively selected. This TCR came from a woman in her 30s in good health. The chain joins TRBV19 to TRBJ2-5; 9 positions agree with TRBD1. In nucleotides, the CDR3 is TGTGCCAGTAGTGCCCAACAGGGGGCGAGGGAGACCCAGTACTTC. This codes for CASSAQQGARETQYF.